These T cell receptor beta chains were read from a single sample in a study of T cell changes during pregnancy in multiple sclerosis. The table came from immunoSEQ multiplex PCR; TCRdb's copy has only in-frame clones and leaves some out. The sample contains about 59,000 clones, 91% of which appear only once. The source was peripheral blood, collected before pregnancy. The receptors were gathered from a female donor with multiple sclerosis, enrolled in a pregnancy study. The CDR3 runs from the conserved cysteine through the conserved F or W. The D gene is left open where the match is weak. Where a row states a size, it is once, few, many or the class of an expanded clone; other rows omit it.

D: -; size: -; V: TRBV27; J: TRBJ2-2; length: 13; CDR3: CASSRTPTGELFF; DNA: TGTGCCAGCAGTCGGACTCCGACCGGGGAGCTGTTTTTT
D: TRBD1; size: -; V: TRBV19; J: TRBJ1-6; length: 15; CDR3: CASITTGGAGSPLHF; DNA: TGTGCCAGTATTACTACAGGGGGCGCGGGTTCACCCCTCCACTTT
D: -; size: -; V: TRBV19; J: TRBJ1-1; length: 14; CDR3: CASKGRAYYTEAFF; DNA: TGTGCCAGTAAAGGGAGGGCTTATTACACTGAAGCTTTCTTT
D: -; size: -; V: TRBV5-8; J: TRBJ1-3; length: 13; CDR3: CASSWGLRGTIYF; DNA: TGTGCCAGCAGCTGGGGGCTTCGTGGCACCATATATTTT
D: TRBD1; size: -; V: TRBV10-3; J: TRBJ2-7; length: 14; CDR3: CAISGQGARDEQYF; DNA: TGTGCCATCAGCGGACAGGGGGCTCGGGACGAGCAGTACTTC
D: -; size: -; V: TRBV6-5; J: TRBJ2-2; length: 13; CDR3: CASSSYSKGELFF; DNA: TGTGCCAGCAGTTCGTACTCGAAGGGGGAGCTGTTTTTT
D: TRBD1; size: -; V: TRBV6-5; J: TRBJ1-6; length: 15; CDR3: CASSYSGQGNSPLHF; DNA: TGTGCCAGCAGTTACTCGGGACAGGGGAATTCACCCCTCCACTTT
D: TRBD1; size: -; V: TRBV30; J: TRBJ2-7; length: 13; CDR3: CAWETGASYEQYF; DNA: TGTGCCTGGGAAACAGGGGCGTCCTACGAGCAGTACTTC
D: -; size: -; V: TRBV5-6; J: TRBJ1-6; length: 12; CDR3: CASSGGGSPLHF; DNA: TGTGCCAGCAGCGGGGGGGGGTCACCCCTCCACTTT
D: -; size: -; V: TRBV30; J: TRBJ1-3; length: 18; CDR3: CAWSVAVLSALSGNTIYF; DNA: TGTGCCTGGAGTGTGGCGGTCCTCTCCGCTCTCTCTGGAAACACCATATATTTT
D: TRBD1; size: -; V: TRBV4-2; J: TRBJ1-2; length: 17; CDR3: CASSQGTGGQKFYGYTF; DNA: TGTGCCAGCAGCCAAGGGACAGGGGGCCAAAAATTCTATGGCTACACCTTC
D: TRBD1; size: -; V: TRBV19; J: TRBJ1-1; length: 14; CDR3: CASSIDPPGQGAFF; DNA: TGTGCCAGTAGTATAGACCCCCCGGGACAGGGAGCTTTCTTT
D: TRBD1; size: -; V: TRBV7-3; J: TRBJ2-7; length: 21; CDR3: CASSLTVYGTGPLKSSYEQYF; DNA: TGTGCCAGCAGCTTAACAGTGTATGGGACAGGGCCGCTAAAAAGCTCCTACGAGCAGTACTTC
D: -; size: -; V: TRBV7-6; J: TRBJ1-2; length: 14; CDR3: CASSSGRLEGGYTF; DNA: TGTGCCAGCAGCTCTGGCCGGCTCGAGGGTGGCTACACCTTC
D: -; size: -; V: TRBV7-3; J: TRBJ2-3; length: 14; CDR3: CASSLSSGTDTQYF; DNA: TGTGCCAGCAGCTTAAGTTCAGGCACAGATACGCAGTATTTT
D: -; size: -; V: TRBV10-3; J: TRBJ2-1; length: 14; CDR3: CAISEQDRDNEQFF; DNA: TGTGCCATCAGTGAGCAGGACAGAGACAATGAGCAGTTCTTC
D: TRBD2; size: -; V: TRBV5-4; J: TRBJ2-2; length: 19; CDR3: CASSLGSLAGGHNTGELFF; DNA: TGTGCCAGCAGCTTGGGGTCCCTAGCGGGGGGGCATAACACCGGGGAGCTGTTTTTT
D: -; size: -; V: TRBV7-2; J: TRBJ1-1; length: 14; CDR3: CASSLRSMNTEAFF; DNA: TGTGCCAGCAGCTTGCGGTCCATGAACACTGAAGCTTTCTTT
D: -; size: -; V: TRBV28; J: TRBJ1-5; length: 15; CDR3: CASSLRWRGDQPQHF; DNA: TGTGCCAGCAGTTTAAGGTGGAGGGGTGATCAGCCCCAGCATTTT
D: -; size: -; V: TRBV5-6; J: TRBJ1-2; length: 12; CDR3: CASSLDTYGYTF; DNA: TGTGCCAGCAGCTTGGACACCTATGGCTACACCTTC
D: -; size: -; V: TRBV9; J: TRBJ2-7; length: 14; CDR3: CASSVAGETYEQYF; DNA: TGTGCCAGCAGCGTAGCGGGGGAGACCTACGAGCAGTACTTC
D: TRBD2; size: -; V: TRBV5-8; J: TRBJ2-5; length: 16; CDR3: CASSFGLAGGSETQYF; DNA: TGTGCCAGCAGCTTCGGACTAGCGGGGGGGTCGGAGACCCAGTACTTC
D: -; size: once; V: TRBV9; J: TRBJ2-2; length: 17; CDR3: CASSVGQSGLFTGELFF; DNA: TGTGCCAGCAGCGTTGGGCAAAGCGGGTTATTCACCGGGGAGCTGTTTTTT
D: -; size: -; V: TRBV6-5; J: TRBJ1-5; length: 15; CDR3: CASSIGGGRNQPQHF; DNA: TGTGCCAGCAGTATCGGGGGGGGCAGGAATCAGCCCCAGCATTTT
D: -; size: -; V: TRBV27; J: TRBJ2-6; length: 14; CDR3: CASSLIAGANVLTF; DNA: TGTGCCAGCAGTTTAATAGCTGGGGCCAACGTCCTGACTTTC
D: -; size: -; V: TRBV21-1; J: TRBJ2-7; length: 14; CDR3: CASSAWTGNYEQYF; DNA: TGTGCCAGCAGCGCCTGGACAGGGAACTACGAGCAGTACTTC
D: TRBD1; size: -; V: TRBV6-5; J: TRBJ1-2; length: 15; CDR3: CASSYSMGTGHGYTF; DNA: TGTGCCAGCAGTTACTCGATGGGGACAGGGCACGGCTACACCTTC
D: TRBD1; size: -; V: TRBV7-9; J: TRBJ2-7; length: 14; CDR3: CASSLGTGGWEQYF; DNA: TGTGCCAGCAGCTTAGGGACAGGGGGCTGGGAGCAGTACTTC
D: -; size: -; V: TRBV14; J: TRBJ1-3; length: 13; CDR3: CASSTRTPDTIYF; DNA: TGTGCCAGCAGCACACGGACACCTGACACCATATATTTT
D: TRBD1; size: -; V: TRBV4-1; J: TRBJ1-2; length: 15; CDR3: CASSPTDRDNYGYTF; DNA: TGCGCCAGCAGCCCTACGGACAGGGACAACTATGGCTACACCTTC
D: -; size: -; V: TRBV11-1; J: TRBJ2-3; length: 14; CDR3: CASSLGSRADTQYF; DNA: TGTGCCAGCAGCTTAGGTTCCCGGGCAGATACGCAGTATTTT
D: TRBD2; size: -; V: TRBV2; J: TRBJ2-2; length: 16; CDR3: CASSGSGGLSTGELFF; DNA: TGTGCCAGCAGTGGATCCGGGGGACTAAGCACCGGGGAGCTGTTTTTT
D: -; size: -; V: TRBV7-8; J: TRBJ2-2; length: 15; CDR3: CASSTGTESTGELFF; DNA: TGTGCCAGCAGCACTGGCACGGAGAGTACCGGGGAGCTGTTTTTT
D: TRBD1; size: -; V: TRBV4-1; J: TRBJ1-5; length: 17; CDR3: CASSQPDRGIAIQPQHF; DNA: TGCGCCAGCAGCCAACCAGACAGGGGGATAGCCATTCAGCCCCAGCATTTT
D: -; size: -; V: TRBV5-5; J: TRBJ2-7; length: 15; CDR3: CASSFFSGSHYEQYF; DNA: TGTGCCAGCAGCTTTTTCTCTGGCTCCCATTACGAGCAGTACTTC
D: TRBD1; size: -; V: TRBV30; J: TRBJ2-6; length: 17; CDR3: CAWSVGQGVPGANVLTF; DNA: TGTGCCTGGAGTGTAGGACAGGGGGTACCTGGGGCCAACGTCCTGACTTTC
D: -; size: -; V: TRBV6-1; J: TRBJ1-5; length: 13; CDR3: CASRVEHNQPQHF; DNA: TGTGCCAGCCGGGTGGAACACAATCAGCCCCAGCATTTT
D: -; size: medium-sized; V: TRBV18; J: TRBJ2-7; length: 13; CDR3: CASSRLGGYEQYF; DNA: TGTGCCAGCTCACGGCTAGGGGGCTACGAGCAGTACTTC
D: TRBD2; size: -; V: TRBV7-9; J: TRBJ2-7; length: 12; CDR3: CASSLEGGGQYF; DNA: TGTGCCAGCAGCTTAGAAGGCGGGGGGCAGTACTTC
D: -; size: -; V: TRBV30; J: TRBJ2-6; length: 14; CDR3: CAWSRSSGANVLTF; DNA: TGTGCCTGGAGCCGGTCCTCTGGGGCCAACGTCCTGACTTTC
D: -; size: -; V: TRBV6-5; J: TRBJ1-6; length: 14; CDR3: CASSYRADNSPLHF; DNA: TGTGCCAGCAGTTACCGAGCGGATAATTCACCCCTCCACTTT
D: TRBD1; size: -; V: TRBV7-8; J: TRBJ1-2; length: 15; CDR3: CASSYAQGADYGYTF; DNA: TGTGCCAGCAGCTATGCGCAGGGGGCAGACTATGGCTACACCTTC